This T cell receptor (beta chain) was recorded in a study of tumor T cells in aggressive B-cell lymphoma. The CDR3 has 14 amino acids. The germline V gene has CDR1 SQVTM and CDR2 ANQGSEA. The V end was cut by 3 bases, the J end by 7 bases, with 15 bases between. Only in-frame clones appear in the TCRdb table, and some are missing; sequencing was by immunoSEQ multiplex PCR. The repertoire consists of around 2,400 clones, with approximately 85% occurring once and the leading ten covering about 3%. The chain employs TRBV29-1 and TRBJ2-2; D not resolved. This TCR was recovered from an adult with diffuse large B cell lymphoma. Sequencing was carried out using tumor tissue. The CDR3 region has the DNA TGCAGCGTTGACAAAGCAGGCTATAACGGGGAGCTGTTTTTT. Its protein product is CSVDKAGYNGELFF.